The 29 T cell receptor beta chains given below trace back to one sample, sequenced in a study of CD8 T cells in Susac syndrome. The RNA input was roughly 0.45 to 1 ug, and it was reverse transcribed with random hexamers. Via MiXCR, TCRdb re-called the immunoSEQ multiplex PCR reads, giving one row per CDR3 protein. The sample records 150,000 to 200,000 distinct CDR3 sequences, 90% to 95% being singletons. Sequencing was performed on CD4+ T cells from PBMCs. The receptors stem from a human donor with Susac syndrome.

The chain employs TRBV10-3 and TRBJ2-3, with D perhaps matching TRBD1 or TRBD2 (6 bases each). V lost 3 bases and J 4 bases, leaving 11 bases between the germline ends. This CDR3 comprises 14 residues. Per germline, CDR1 ENHRY and CDR2 SYGVKD. CDR3 region: CAISDGGRADTQYF. DNA for the CDR3: TGTGCCATCAGTGACGGGGGCCGGGCAGATACGCAGTATTTT.

This chain joins TRBV5-4 and TRBJ1-4; 10 bases agree with TRBD1. Germline loops: CDR1 SGHNT, CDR2 YYREEE (reference sequence). The CDR3 has 15 residues. Trimming took 5 bases from V and 2 from J; bases not matched to a gene: 3. The DNA of the CDR3 is TGTGCCAGCAGGAAGGGACAGGGGACTAATGAAAAACTGTTTTTT. It codes for CASRKGQGTNEKLFF.

V gene TRBV4-2 combines with J gene TRBJ1-1; the D is unclear. This CDR3 has 14 residues. Germline CDR1 LGHNA, CDR2 YNFKEQ. V was cut by 1 base and J by 4 bases, with 10 bases left in between. The CDR3 nucleotides are TGTGCCAGCAGCCAAGTTACGGCACGCACTGAAGCTTTCTTT. It encodes CASSQVTARTEAFF.

The rearrangement joins TRBV30 to TRBJ1-1, with D possibly TRBD1 on 5 matching bases. The CDR3 runs 13 residues. Per germline, CDR1 GTSNPN and CDR2 SVGIG (reference sequence). V lost 5 bases to trimming and J lost 7 bases, with 17 bases between them. CDR3 sequence reads: CAWGKGLYDEAFF. The CDR3 nucleotides are TGTGCCTGGGGGAAGGGGCTATATGATGAAGCTTTCTTT. The full variable domain, its missing parts supplied by reference TRBV30 and TRBJ1-1, is SQTIHQWPATLVQPVGSPLSLECTVEGTSNPNLYWYRQAAGRGLQLLFYSVGIGQISSEVPQNLSASRPQDRQFILSSKKLLLSDSGFYLCAWGKGLYDEAFFGQGTRLTVV.

V usage is TRBV2 and J usage is TRBJ2-1; the D gene is possibly TRBD1 (6 bases). Trimming stripped 7 bases from V and 2 bases from J, with 12 bases between. Germline values: CDR1 SNHLY, CDR2 FYNNEI. The CDR3 runs to 14 residues. CDR3 in DNA: TGTGCCAGCATTGACGAGGGGGCCTACAATGAGCAGTTCTTC. Translating gives CASIDEGAYNEQFF.

The CDR3 loop reads CASSLLGTPQETQYF. The CDR3 DNA reads as TGTGCCAGCTCACTCCTCGGGACCCCCCAAGAGACCCAGTACTTC. This sequence joins TRBV18 and TRBJ2-5, with D possibly called TRBD1 or TRBD2 (5 bases each). The germline CDR1 and CDR2 sequences are KGHSH and LQKENI. This CDR3 spans 15 amino acids. V shed 4 bases and J shed 1 base, with 13 bases lying between them. The variable domain in full, with the rest retrieved from reference TRBV18 and TRBJ2-5, is NAGVMQNPRHLVRRRGQEARLRCSPMKGHSHVYWYRQLPEEGLKFMVYLQKENIIDESGMPKERFSAEFPKEGPSILRIQQVVRGDSAAYFCASSLLGTPQETQYFGPGTRLLVL.

The rearrangement links TRBV12-3 or TRBV12-4 to TRBJ2-3, with a tentative D call TRBD2 (6 bases). Trimming took 4 bases from V and 0 from J, leaving 11 bases between them. The CDR3 is 15 amino acids. The CDR3 nucleotides are TGTGCCAGCAGTTCCGGGACTTGGAGCACAGATACGCAGTATTTT. It codes for CASSSGTWSTDTQYF.

The V call is TRBV4-3, the J call TRBJ1-1, with D possibly matching TRBD1 (6 bases). The CDR3 is made up of 13 amino acids. V dropped 1 base and J dropped 6 bases, with 9 bases sitting between them. Germline V gives CDR1 LGHNA, CDR2 YSLEER. In DNA, the CDR3 is TGCGCCAGCAGCCAAGCGGACAGAGCTGAAGCTTTCTTT. It is translated as CASSQADRAEAFF.

Regarding this clonotype: At one boundary the junction diverges from the germline segment, which might be a read error. V gene TRBV7-7 combines with J gene TRBJ2-5; tentative D call: TRBD1 (5 bases). Germline loops: CDR1 SSHAT, CDR2 FNYEAQ (reference sequence). The length of the CDR3 is 15 residues. The CDR3 is CASSLIGHPGETQYF. The CDR3 DNA follows: TGTGCTAGCAGCTTAATCGGACACCCAGGAGAGACCCAGTACTTC.

The chain carries TRBV20-1 and TRBJ1-4; tentative D call: TRBD1 (6 bases). CDR1 and CDR2 from the germline V gene are DFQATT and SNEGSKA (reference sequence). Deletions cut 4 bases from V and 8 bases from J, with 17 bases between. This CDR3 is 14 amino acids long. The CDR3 DNA reads TGCAGTGCTACTGGGGGGGGCGCAGGGGAAAAACTGTTTTTT. Its translation is CSATGGGAGEKLFF.

The chain is built from TRBV5-1 and TRBJ1-1; unclear D gene. The CDR3 runs 13 residues. V lost 0 bases to trimming and J lost 6 bases, with 9 bases between them. Germline CDR1 reads SGHRS; CDR2 reads YFSETQ. CDR3 sequence: CASSLEPRAEAFF. CDR3 in DNA: TGCGCCAGCAGCTTGGAACCAAGGGCTGAAGCTTTCTTT.

This chain connects TRBV6-5 to TRBJ1-2; no clear D. V lost 0 bases to trimming and J lost 6 bases, with 8 bases between them. CDR1 and CDR2 from the germline V gene are MNHEY and SVGAGI. The CDR3 spans 13 residues. The CDR3 protein is CASSYSRRHGYTF. As DNA, the CDR3 is TGTGCCAGCAGTTACTCGAGGAGGCATGGCTACACCTTC.

J is TRBJ2-6 and V is TRBV7-6; TRBD2 matches 9 bases. V trimming: 5 bases; J trimming: 0 bases; junction bases outside the gene matches: 5. The CDR3 spans 17 residues. The germline CDR1 and CDR2 sequences are SGHVS and FNYEAQ. CDR3 DNA sequence: TGTGCCAGCAGCCCAAGCGGGGGGTCCTCTGGGGCCAACGTCCTGACTTTC. Translating gives CASSPSGGSSGANVLTF. Full variable domain (remainder filled in from reference TRBV7-6 and TRBJ2-6): GAGVSQSPRYKVTKRGQDVALRCDPISGHVSLYWYRQALGQGPEFLTYFNYEAQQDKSGLPNDRFSAERPEGSISTLTIQRTEQRDSAMYRCASSPSGGSSGANVLTFGAGSRLTVL.

V gene TRBV25-1 combines with J gene TRBJ2-5; 7 bases line up with TRBD1. The CDR3 is 14 amino acids. Trimming removed 8 bases from V and 4 bases from J; junction bases left unmatched: 10. Germline lookup yields CDR1 MGHDK and CDR2 SYGVNS. The CDR3 DNA is TGTGCCAGCGAAGGAGACAGGGTCGGAGAGACCCAGTACTTC. Translated, it gives CASEGDRVGETQYF.

In this sample, this clonotype turned up once. The chain carries TRBV4-1 and TRBJ1-2; 11 bases are shared with TRBD1. CDR3 length: 15 residues. V lost 2 bases, J lost 7 bases, and 6 bases stayed unmatched. Germline V gives CDR1 MGHRA, CDR2 YSYEKL. In DNA, the CDR3 is TGCGCCAGCAGCCAAATCGCCGGGACAGGGGGTGGCTACACCTTC. Amino acids: CASSQIAGTGGGYTF.

This sequence joins TRBV5-1 and TRBJ2-7, with D possibly being TRBD1 (8 bases). Deletions cut 0 bases from V and 5 bases from J, with 15 bases between. This CDR3 spans 15 amino acids. CDR1 SGHRS and CDR2 YFSETQ come from the germline V gene. This chain's CDR3 is CASSLAGQGGHEQYF. The CDR3 DNA sequence: TGCGCCAGCAGCTTGGCCGGACAGGGAGGGCACGAGCAGTACTTC.

V usage is TRBV14 and J usage is TRBJ2-5; possibly TRBD1 for D (5 bases). The length of the CDR3 is 14 residues. V was pared by 4 bases and J by 4 bases, with 13 bases between. Germline values: CDR1 SGHDN, CDR2 FVKESK. CDR3 protein: CASSLRRQGETQYF. The CDR3 nucleotides read TGTGCCAGCAGCCTACGTCGCCAGGGAGAGACCCAGTACTTC. The whole variable domain, filled in from reference TRBV14 and TRBJ2-5, reads EAGVTQFPSHSVIEKGQTVTLRCDPISGHDNLYWYRRVMGKEIKFLLHFVKESKQDESGMPNNRFLAERTGGTYSTLKVQPAELEDSGVYFCASSLRRQGETQYFGPGTRLLVL.

This chain joins TRBV18 and TRBJ1-1; no clear D. The CDR3 is 14 amino acids. Germline CDR1 reads KGHSH; CDR2 reads LQKENI. V gave up 3 bases and J gave up 3 bases, with 11 bases separating them. The CDR3 bases are TGTGCCAGCTCACCCGATGGTGGGTACACTGAAGCTTTCTTT. It translates to CASSPDGGYTEAFF.

V gene TRBV27 combines with J gene TRBJ1-5; D possibly corresponds to TRBD1 (6 bases). Germline CDR1 and CDR2: MNHEY and SMNVEV (reference sequence). V lost 0 bases and J lost 4, with 10 bases in between. CDR3 length: 15 amino acids. In DNA form, the CDR3 reads TGTGCCAGCAGTTTATCGGGGGCGAAAAATCAGCCCCAGCATTTT. This sequence encodes CASSLSGAKNQPQHF.

The rearrangement links TRBV12-3 or TRBV12-4 to TRBJ2-6; D remains ambiguous. The CDR3 runs to 17 residues. V was clipped by 3 bases and J by 0 bases, with 12 bases between them. CDR3 coding DNA: TGTGCCAGCAGTTTTCGGGCACTGGGCTCTGGGGCCAACGTCCTGACTTTC. Residues: CASSFRALGSGANVLTF.

The chain couples TRBV7-9 to TRBJ1-1; weak D call: TRBD1 (5 bases). Germline values: CDR1 SEHNR, CDR2 FQNEAQ (reference sequence). Trimming removed 4 bases from V and 1 base from J, with 7 bases in between. The CDR3 sequence is 13 residues long. The CDR3 loop reads CASSWGRNTEAFF. The CDR3 nucleotides read TGTGCCAGCAGCTGGGGCAGGAACACTGAAGCTTTCTTT.

The chain joins TRBV11-2 to TRBJ1-1; tentative D call: TRBD1 (6 bases). V lost 0 bases to trimming and J lost 0 bases, with 14 bases between them. CDR1 is SGHAT and CDR2 is FQNNGV in the germline V gene. The CDR3 extends over 17 amino acids. CDR3 loop: CASSLDRGGGMNTEAFF. The CDR3 nucleotides read TGTGCCAGCAGCTTAGATCGAGGGGGGGGGATGAACACTGAAGCTTTCTTT.

The chain has TRBV7-9 and TRBJ1-6, with TRBD1 identical over 7 bases. CDR3 length: 17 residues. J was trimmed by 0 bases and V by 5 bases; bases with no gene match: 7. Germline V CDR1 and CDR2: SEHNR, FQNEAQ (reference sequence). This CDR3 is CASSDDRDNSYNSPLHF. The CDR3 DNA sequence: TGTGCCAGCAGCGACGACAGGGACAACTCCTATAATTCACCCCTCCACTTT.

The gene calls are TRBV20-1 and TRBJ2-2; 14 bases match TRBD2. The CDR3 is 16 residues long. The germline V gene encodes CDR1 DFQATT and CDR2 SNEGSKA (reference sequence). The V segment lost 0 bases and the J segment 5 bases; nucleotides outside the gene matches: 2. The CDR3 loop reads CSARDWTSGGTGELFF. The CDR3 DNA follows: TGCAGTGCTAGAGATTGGACTAGCGGGGGGACCGGGGAGCTGTTTTTT.

J is TRBJ2-1 and V is TRBV4-2; D not resolved. Trimming took 0 bases from V and 5 from J, leaving 17 bases between them. The CDR3 runs to 17 residues. CDR1 and CDR2 (germline): LGHNA, YNFKEQ. CDR3 sequence (DNA): TGTGCCAGCAGCCAAGATGGGGAAAAAGGTTGGGACAATGAGCAGTTCTTC. Its translation: CASSQDGEKGWDNEQFF.

This clonotype has only one observation. The genes are TRBV19 and TRBJ2-1, with 12 positions matching TRBD2. Germline V gene lookup returns CDR1 LNHDA and CDR2 SQIVND (reference sequence). Unmatched junction bases numbered 0, after V lost 4 bases and J lost 2 bases. CDR3 length: 15 amino acids. CDR3 sequence reads: CASSTSGGAYNEQFF. The CDR3 DNA reads TGTGCCAGTAGTACTAGCGGGGGGGCCTACAATGAGCAGTTCTTC. The complete variable domain, with remaining parts taken from reference TRBV19 and TRBJ2-1, reads DGGITQSPKYLFRKEGQNVTLSCEQNLNHDAMYWYRQDPGQGLRLIYYSQIVNDFQKGDIAEGYSVSREKKESFPLTVTSAQKNPTAFYLCASSTSGGAYNEQFFGPGTRLTVL.

The chain links TRBV20-1 to TRBJ1-2; 8 bases are a match to TRBD1. With V trimmed by 5 bases and J by 7 bases, 12 bases remained unmatched. The CDR3 covers 14 residues. Looked up from germline, CDR1 is DFQATT and CDR2 is SNEGSKA (reference sequence). The CDR3 nucleotides are TGCAGTGCTGTGACAGGGGCCATACCTGGTGGCTACACCTTC. Amino acid sequence: CSAVTGAIPGGYTF.

The CDR3 DNA reads TGTGCCAGCAGCCCTTCCTTAGCGGGGGTCACCGGGGAGCTGTTTTTT. Its translation: CASSPSLAGVTGELFF. This chain uses TRBV9 with TRBJ2-2; 9 bases fit TRBD2. V lost 4 bases to trimming and J lost 4 bases; unmatched junction nucleotides: 8. CDR3 length: 16 residues. Germline V gives CDR1 SGDLS, CDR2 YYNGEE.

The J gene is TRBJ2-7, the V gene TRBV1; TRBD2 reflects the table's D call only, with no check against the DNA. TRBV1 is a pseudogene locus. The CDR3 is 19 amino acids. The CDR3 is CTSSQGLAGGLNLSYEQYF. CDR3 bases: TGCACCAGCAGCCAAGGTCTAGCGGGGGGCCTGAACCTGTCCTACGAGCAGTACTTC.